The 18 T cell receptor beta chains in this list originate from one sample, sequenced in a study of cytomegalovirus exposure and HLA in healthy donors. Researchers ran the PCR with 60 Vbeta and 13 Jbeta primers. Generated by immunoSEQ multiplex PCR, the TCRdb table keeps only in-frame clones and is missing some. The sample gives about 98,000 clones, over 80% of which show up once; approximately 3.7% is in the top ten. Input material: PBMCs. The receptors were sampled from a female donor in good health and CMV-seropositive.

The chain combines TRBV5-6 with TRBJ2-7, with 11 bases matching TRBD2. The V and J ends lost 4 bases and 3 bases, in that order; junction bases with no gene match: 12. Germline CDR1 and CDR2: SGHDT and YYEEEE. This CDR3 region has 17 residues. CDR3 in DNA: TGTGCCAGCAGCGGCGGGACTAGCGGATTAGTGGTCTACGAGCAGTACTTC. Its protein is CASSGGTSGLVVYEQYF.

The chain employs TRBV11-3 and TRBJ2-2, with 15 bases that match TRBD2. The CDR3 covers 16 residues. CDR1 and CDR2 from the germline V gene are SGHNT and YENEEA. V was pared by 5 bases and J by 5 bases, with 3 bases of the junction left unmatched. The CDR3 spells CASSRGLAGGTGELFF. CDR3 bases: TGTGCCAGCAGCCGGGGACTAGCGGGAGGAACCGGGGAGCTGTTTTTT.

This sequence joins TRBV19 and TRBJ1-1; a weak D match, TRBD1 (5 bases). The CDR3 is 14 residues long. CDR1 is LNHDA and CDR2 is SQIVND in the germline V gene (reference sequence). Trimming left V 0 bases short and J 7 bases short, with 12 bases between. The CDR3 nucleotides read TGTGCCAGTAGTATAGATGCCAGGGTGAATGAAGCTTTCTTT. Protein: CASSIDARVNEAFF.

The rearrangement links TRBV19 to TRBJ2-7; tentatively, D is TRBD1 (5 bases). Trimming took off 8 bases at V and 6 bases at J, with 26 bases between the two ends. Germline-derived CDR1 and CDR2 are LNHDA and SQIVND (reference sequence). CDR3 size: 16 residues. CDR3 amino acids: CASSMGRMPLGFEQYF. CDR3 nucleotide sequence: TGTGCCAGTTCCATGGGGCGAATGCCCCTTGGATTCGAGCAGTACTTC. Full variable domain (missing parts from reference TRBV19 and TRBJ2-7): DGGITQSPKYLFRKEGQNVTLSCEQNLNHDAMYWYRQDPGQGLRLIYYSQIVNDFQKGDIAEGYSVSREKKESFPLTVTSAQKNPTAFYLCASSMGRMPLGFEQYFGPGTRLTVT.

The V and J genes are TRBV6-6 and TRBJ1-5, with TRBD1 matching 8 bases. The CDR3 runs 14 residues. The germline V gene encodes CDR1 MNHNY and CDR2 SVGAGI (reference sequence). Germline trimming cut 4 bases from V and 6 bases from J; bases unmatched to any gene: 5. The CDR3 bases are TGTGCCAGCAGTTTTAAGACAGGGGCTCAGCCCCAGCATTTT. The encoded protein is CASSFKTGAQPQHF.

The rearrangement joins TRBV29-1 to TRBJ2-4; 9 positions agree with TRBD1. The V segment lost 6 bases and the J segment 9 bases; nucleotides outside the gene matches: 12. CDR3 size: 14 residues. Germline V gene data show CDR1 as SQVTM and CDR2 as ANQGSEA. CDR3 nucleotide sequence: TGCAGCGTCGCCCCCTCGGGGGGACAGGGCATTCAGTACTTC. This translates into CSVAPSGGQGIQYF. The complete variable domain, with remaining parts taken from reference TRBV29-1 and TRBJ2-4, reads SAVISQKPSRDICQRGTSLTIQCQVDSQVTMMFWYRQQPGQSLTLIATANQGSEATYESGFVIDKFPISRPNLTFSTLTVSNMSPEDSSIYLCSVAPSGGQGIQYFGAGTRLSVL.

Only one count was recorded for this clone. The chain links TRBV5-1 to TRBJ2-7, with TRBD2 matching over 9 bases. The V gene's germline CDR1 is SGHRS and CDR2 YFSETQ. V lost 0 bases, J lost 4 bases, and 8 bases stayed unmatched. CDR3 length: 16 residues. The CDR3 DNA reads TGCGCCAGCAGCTTGGAGGGTAGCGGGGGAAATTACGAGCAGTACTTC. This encodes CASSLEGSGGNYEQYF.

This chain connects TRBV6-7 to TRBJ2-2, with D possibly matching TRBD2 (7 bases). TRBV6-7 is treated as an ORF (open reading frame) with a function not yet certain. The CDR3 totals 17 residues. Trimming pared 5 bases from V and 0 bases from J, leaving 16 bases between. For the CDR3, the DNA is TGTGCCAGCAGTACCAAGCGGGACATACCGAACACCGGGGAGCTGTTTTTT. Its translation: CASSTKRDIPNTGELFF.

The chain uses TRBV27 and TRBJ2-2; TRBD2 aligns across 10 bases. The CDR3 loop spans 15 amino acids. CDR1 is MNHEY, CDR2 SMNVEV, per germline (reference sequence). With 5 bases clipped from V and 8 bases from J, the junction kept 8 bases outside the gene matches. CDR3 DNA sequence: TGTGCCAGCAGTACTAGCGGGGCTATCGGAGGGGAGCTGTTTTTT. This sequence encodes CASSTSGAIGGELFF.

The chain joins TRBV30 to TRBJ1-3; no clear D. Germline loops: CDR1 GTSNPN, CDR2 SVGIG (reference sequence). This CDR3 is 13 amino acids long. V lost 1 base to trimming and J lost 4 bases, with 8 bases between them. CDR3 sequence reads: CAWSGSRGNTIYF. CDR3 in DNA: TGTGCCTGGAGTGGCTCGCGGGGAAACACCATATATTTT.

The genes are TRBV30 and TRBJ2-2, with D unclear. Germline V gene sequence: CDR1 GTSNPN, CDR2 SVGIG (reference sequence). The CDR3 totals 16 residues. Trimming took off 4 bases at V and 2 bases at J, with 17 bases between the two ends. CDR3 protein: CAWNGLSGLNTGELFF. The CDR3 nucleotides read TGTGCCTGGAATGGTCTTTCCGGTCTCAACACCGGGGAGCTGTTTTTT.

V and J are TRBV6-5 and TRBJ2-7; 8 positions agree with TRBD1. There are 14 residues in the CDR3. V shed 2 bases and J 6 bases; nucleotides not matched to a gene: 6. The germline gives CDR1 MNHEY, CDR2 SVGAGI. The CDR3 protein is CASSYGGTGIEQYF. The CDR3 DNA follows: TGTGCCAGCAGTTACGGTGGGACAGGTATCGAGCAGTACTTC.

Written as DNA, the CDR3 is TGTGCCAGTAGTATAGAGCGGATTAGCAATCAGCCCCAGCATTTT. Translated: CASSIERISNQPQHF. This rearrangement joins TRBV19 to TRBJ1-5; unclear D gene. V shed 0 bases and J shed 0 bases, with 6 bases lying between them. The CDR3 contains 15 residues. The germline V gene encodes CDR1 LNHDA and CDR2 SQIVND (reference sequence).

This clone is a singleton in its sample. This rearrangement joins TRBV6-5 to TRBJ1-1, with D possibly matching TRBD1 (6 bases). CDR3 length: 14 residues. Trimming shortened V by 6 bases and J by 5 bases, and 16 bases separated the two germline ends. The germline CDR1 and CDR2 sequences are MNHEY and SVGAGI. The CDR3 spells CASSTPRGETEAFF. CDR3 in DNA: TGTGCCAGCAGCACCCCCAGGGGAGAAACTGAAGCTTTCTTT.

V and J are TRBV7-8 and TRBJ2-7; 7 bases map to TRBD1. CDR3 length equals 14 residues. The J segment lost 2 bases and the V segment lost 1 base, leaving 2 bases of the junction unmatched. Germline-derived CDR1 and CDR2 are SGHVS and FQNEAQ. Here the CDR3 reads CASSLGDSAYEQYF. In DNA, the CDR3 is TGTGCCAGCAGCTTAGGGGACAGTGCCTACGAGCAGTACTTC.

This clone was seen a single time. J is TRBJ2-3 and V is TRBV6-1, with TRBD1 identical over 9 bases. The J segment lost 7 bases and the V segment lost 4 bases, leaving 12 bases of the junction unmatched. The CDR3 loop spans 16 amino acids. CDR1 is MNHNS, CDR2 SASEGT, per germline. In nucleotides, the CDR3 is TGTGCCAGCAGTGTTTTAACAGGGGGCGCGAGGTATACGCAGTATTTT. This sequence encodes CASSVLTGGARYTQYF.

This clone was detected a few times. The chain has TRBV27 and TRBJ2-7, with D hard to call. The CDR3 runs to 13 residues. Germline V lookup: CDR1 MNHEY, CDR2 SMNVEV (reference sequence). V was cut by 3 bases and J by 1 base, with 7 bases left in between. CDR3 protein: CASSFLGSYEQYF. CDR3 coding DNA: TGTGCCAGCAGTTTTCTAGGTTCCTACGAGCAGTACTTC.

The CDR3 loop reads CASSQIAGGPGGELFF. Written as DNA, the CDR3 is TGTGCCAGCAGCCAGATAGCGGGAGGGCCGGGCGGGGAGCTGTTTTTT. The chain has TRBV27 and TRBJ2-2; 11 bases are a match to TRBD2. Germline trimming cut 6 bases from V and 7 bases from J; bases unmatched to any gene: 10. Germline values: CDR1 MNHEY, CDR2 SMNVEV (reference sequence). The CDR3 loop spans 16 amino acids.